These 3 T cell receptor beta chains were sequenced from one sample in a study of cytomegalovirus exposure and HLA in healthy donors. The PCR was carried out with 60 Vbeta primers and 13 Jbeta primers. Only in-frame clones appear in the TCRdb table, and some are missing; sequencing was by immunoSEQ multiplex PCR. Of 100,000 to 150,000 clones listed, about four fifths are singletons. Sequenced sample: PBMCs. These receptors were obtained from a woman between 40 and 50 years old in good health and CMV-seronegative.

This clone showed up just a few times. This chain links TRBV4-3 with TRBJ1-1, with TRBD1 as a possible D gene (5 bases). Germline assignment: CDR1 LGHNA and CDR2 YSLEER. CDR3 length: 13 amino acids. Trimming stripped 4 bases from V and 8 bases from J, with 14 bases between. CDR3 loop: CASSPREGAEAFF. The CDR3 nucleotides read TGCGCCAGCAGCCCTAGGGAAGGGGCCGAAGCTTTCTTT.

This chain links TRBV28 with TRBJ2-7; TRBD1 matches at 9 bases. The V and J ends lost 4 bases and 3 bases, in that order; junction bases with no gene match: 13. Germline lookup yields CDR1 MDHEN and CDR2 SYDVKM. CDR3 length: 17 amino acids. CDR3 in DNA: TGTGCCAGCAGTTCGCCTCGGACAGGGGTGGACTACTACGAGCAGTACTTC. Its translation: CASSSPRTGVDYYEQYF.

This clone was counted a single time. The chain has TRBV6-5 and TRBJ1-6; 7 bases match TRBD1. CDR1 and CDR2 from the germline V gene are MNHEY and SVGAGI. This CDR3 spans 15 amino acids. V shed 2 bases and J 7 bases; nucleotides not matched to a gene: 5. CDR3 DNA: TGTGCCAGCAGTTACACGTTACAGGGGAATTCACCCCTCCACTTT. As protein: CASSYTLQGNSPLHF.